Listed here are 27 T cell receptor beta chains from one sample, sequenced in a study of neoadjuvant anti-PD-1 for oral cavity cancer. Time point reported: after neoadjuvant nivolumab, at surgical resection. Assay used: immunoSEQ multiplex PCR; TCRdb lists only in-frame clones, some missing. The table has about 24,000 clones, roughly a quarter seen once. The sequencing used tumor tissue, collected after nivolumab (anti-PD-1) treatment. These receptors originate from a person between 40 and 79 years old with oral cavity squamous cell carcinoma.

In its sample, this clone ranks as medium-sized. The rearrangement joins TRBV7-9 to TRBJ2-3; 10 bases match TRBD1. CDR3 length: 16 residues. Unmatched junction bases numbered 5, after V lost 5 bases and J lost 0 bases. CDR1 SEHNR and CDR2 FQNEAQ come from the germline V gene (reference sequence). For the CDR3, the DNA is TGTGCCAGCAGCGGACAGGGGGGCACTAGCACAGATACGCAGTATTTT. It is translated as CASSGQGGTSTDTQYF.

This clone has a count of ten or more. This chain uses TRBV2 with TRBJ2-2; no firm D call. The germline CDR1 and CDR2 sequences are SNHLY and FYNNEI. The CDR3 is made up of 14 amino acids. The V end lost 6 bases, the J end lost 1 base, and 9 bases lay between the germline ends. The CDR3: CASRWTQNTGELFF. The CDR3 DNA reads as TGTGCCAGCAGATGGACCCAGAACACCGGGGAGCTGTTTTTT.

This chain connects TRBV5-4 to TRBJ2-2; D is undetermined. Germline V lookup: CDR1 SGHNT, CDR2 YYREEE (reference sequence). V was shortened by 3 bases and J by 7 bases, with 10 bases between the two germline ends. CDR3 length equals 13 residues. Here the CDR3 DNA reads TGTGCCAGCAGCTCGATGGTTGGCGGGGAGCTGTTTTTT. Amino acid sequence: CASSSMVGGELFF.

The chain carries TRBV28 and TRBJ1-2; D not resolved. From germline, CDR1 is MDHEN and CDR2 SYDVKM. Trimming cost V 3 bases and J 4 bases, with 9 bases left between them. CDR3 length equals 13 residues. The CDR3 nucleotides are TGTGCCAGCAGTTTTTATTCGGTCTATGGCTACACCTTC. Protein sequence: CASSFYSVYGYTF.

This clone was picked up a small number of times. The chain links TRBV5-1 to TRBJ2-1; weak D call: TRBD1 (5 bases). The CDR3 has 11 residues. V lost 6 bases to trimming and J lost 13 bases, with 14 bases between them. Germline-derived CDR1 and CDR2 are SGHRS and YFSETQ. CDR3 nucleotide sequence: TGCGCCAGCAAGGGTCGGCAGGGACAGTTCTTC. Amino acids: CASKGRQGQFF.

CDR3 coding DNA: TGTGCCAGCAGCTTCCGGGACGGACAAGGTCATGGCTACACCTTC. It specifies CASSFRDGQGHGYTF. V usage is TRBV11-2 and J usage is TRBJ1-2; a weak D match, TRBD1 (5 bases). Between the trimmed V and J ends, which lost 3 bases and 6 bases, there was a span of 17 bases. The CDR3 extends over 15 amino acids. Per germline, CDR1 SGHAT and CDR2 FQNNGV.

The genes are TRBV14 and TRBJ2-1; D may be TRBD1 (6 bases). Trimming cost V 0 bases and J 4 bases, with 13 bases left between them. Germline lookup yields CDR1 SGHDN and CDR2 FVKESK. This CDR3 has 16 residues. The CDR3 DNA follows: TGTGCCAGCAGCCAAGATAGGGGGTTCACTTACAATGAGCAGTTCTTC. Amino acids: CASSQDRGFTYNEQFF.

This clone was seen only a few times. The chain carries TRBV27 and TRBJ1-1, with 7 bases matching TRBD1. V trimming: 5 bases; J trimming: 1 base; junction bases outside the gene matches: 1. CDR3 size: 13 residues. From germline, CDR1 is MNHEY and CDR2 SMNVEV (reference sequence). Here the CDR3 DNA reads TGTGCCAGCAGTCGGACAGGGAACACTGAAGCTTTCTTT. Protein: CASSRTGNTEAFF.

This clone came up a few times. V usage is TRBV19 and J usage is TRBJ2-3; 8 bases line up with TRBD2. This CDR3 spans 13 amino acids. After removal of 3 bases from V and 4 bases from J, the junction contained 0 bases not matched to a gene. The germline V gene has CDR1 LNHDA and CDR2 SQIVND (reference sequence). The CDR3 is CASSMGLADTQYF. The CDR3 bases are TGTGCCAGTAGTATGGGACTAGCAGATACGCAGTATTTT.

This clone has a handful of counts. The chain has TRBV7-3 and TRBJ2-7; the D is unclear. Trimming left V 0 bases short and J 3 bases short, with 12 bases between. There are 15 residues in the CDR3. From germline, CDR1 is SGHTA and CDR2 FQGTGA. The CDR3 protein is CASSLTPTSYYEQYF. In nucleotides, the CDR3 is TGTGCCAGCAGCTTAACCCCCACCTCTTACTACGAGCAGTACTTC.

This clone was counted a single time. The chain combines TRBV7-2 with TRBJ2-3, with 13 nucleotides matching TRBD2. The V segment lost 5 bases and the J segment 1 base; nucleotides outside the gene matches: 3. Germline lookup yields CDR1 SGHTA and CDR2 FQGNSA. The CDR3 runs to 16 residues. The CDR3 loop is CASSPLAGGGTDTQYF. As DNA, the CDR3 is TGTGCCAGCAGCCCACTAGCGGGAGGGGGCACAGATACGCAGTATTTT.

The chain employs TRBV6-5 and TRBJ1-1; perhaps TRBD1 as D (5 bases). In germline, CDR1 is MNHEY, CDR2 SVGAGI. The CDR3 runs 12 residues. The V end was cut by 5 bases, the J end by 5 bases, with 9 bases between. The CDR3 sequence is CASSRGGTEAFF. In nucleotides, the CDR3 is TGTGCCAGCAGTAGGGGTGGGACTGAAGCTTTCTTT.

The rearrangement uses TRBV2 and TRBJ1-6; D call uncertain. CDR3 size: 13 residues. V gave up 5 bases and J gave up 11 bases, with 13 bases separating them. Germline V gene sequence: CDR1 SNHLY, CDR2 FYNNEI. The CDR3 reads CASSPRSEPPLHF. As DNA, the CDR3 is TGTGCCAGCAGTCCAAGGTCGGAGCCACCCCTCCACTTT.

The rearrangement uses TRBV5-4 and TRBJ2-5; 12 bases match TRBD2. CDR1 is SGHNT and CDR2 is YYREEE in the germline V gene (reference sequence). The CDR3 contains 14 residues. Trimming at V came to 5 bases and at J to 5 bases, leaving 4 bases not matched to a gene. CDR3: CASSSGLAGETQYF. DNA of the CDR3: TGTGCCAGCAGTTCAGGACTAGCGGGGGAGACCCAGTACTTC.

The V call is TRBV5-4, the J call TRBJ1-4; D remains ambiguous. The V gene lost 4 bases and the J gene lost 3 bases, with 10 bases spanning the gap. The germline gives CDR1 SGHNT, CDR2 YYREEE (reference sequence). The CDR3 length is 14 residues. DNA of the CDR3: TGTGCCAGCAGCACGGGCGCAGCTAATGAAAAACTGTTTTTT. Translation gives CASSTGAANEKLFF. The full variable domain, rest sourced from reference TRBV5-4 and TRBJ1-4, is ETGVTQSPTHLIKTRGQQVTLRCSSQSGHNTVSWYQQALGQGPQFIFQYYREEENGRGNFPPRFSGLQFPNYSSELNVNALELDDSALYLCASSTGAANEKLFFGSGTQLSVL.

The CDR3 protein is CASSVVSDSGSRFNEQFF. CDR3 coding DNA: TGTGCCAGCAGCGTAGTGTCGGATAGCGGGAGCAGGTTCAATGAGCAGTTCTTC. This chain joins TRBV9 and TRBJ2-1; TRBD2 matches at 9 bases. From germline, CDR1 is SGDLS and CDR2 YYNGEE. CDR3 size: 18 residues. V shed 0 bases and J 6 bases; nucleotides not matched to a gene: 13.

The chain links TRBV5-1 to TRBJ1-1; D uncertain. The V and J ends lost 3 bases and 3 bases respectively, with 9 bases between them. The germline gives CDR1 SGHRS, CDR2 YFSETQ. The CDR3 sequence is 13 residues long. The CDR3 DNA sequence: TGCGCCAGCAGCTCCCACATAGACACTGAAGCTTTCTTT. Translation: CASSSHIDTEAFF.

This clone has only a few counts. The J gene is TRBJ2-7, the V gene TRBV6-1; unclear D gene. Germline CDR1 reads MNHNS; CDR2 reads SASEGT. The CDR3 runs to 12 residues. V gave up 1 base and J gave up 7 bases, with 8 bases separating them. CDR3 protein: CASSEVPTEQYF. The CDR3 DNA reads TGTGCCAGCAGTGAAGTCCCAACGGAGCAGTACTTC.

The CDR3 region is CASSLDGGADTQYF. CDR3 nucleotide sequence: TGCGCCAGCAGCTTGGATGGGGGAGCAGATACGCAGTATTTT. The chain couples TRBV5-1 to TRBJ2-3; D is possibly TRBD1 or TRBD2 (5 bases each). V lost 0 bases, J lost 4 bases, and 9 bases lay in between. The CDR3 is 14 amino acids. Germline V gene lookup returns CDR1 SGHRS and CDR2 YFSETQ.

This clone counts as medium-sized (0.01 to 0.1%). The chain uses TRBV11-2 and TRBJ2-1; D gene uncertain. V dropped 6 bases and J dropped 5 bases, with 20 bases sitting between them. This CDR3 spans 16 amino acids. CDR1 SGHAT and CDR2 FQNNGV come from the germline V gene. CDR3 region: CASSQPGSRQHNEQFF. The CDR3 nucleotides are TGTGCCAGCAGTCAACCGGGCAGCCGCCAACACAATGAGCAGTTCTTC.

The chain uses TRBV25-1 and TRBJ2-5; no clear D gene. CDR1 is MGHDK and CDR2 is SYGVNS in the germline V gene. The CDR3 extends over 13 amino acids. V lost 4 bases to trimming and J lost 2 bases, with 8 bases between them. The CDR3 nucleotides read TGTGCCAGCAGTGTGTTGGGTCAAGAGACCCAGTACTTC. Translation gives CASSVLGQETQYF.

This clone was picked up many times. This chain connects TRBV19 to TRBJ2-7; 10 positions match TRBD2. The CDR3 has 13 residues. Germline V lookup: CDR1 LNHDA, CDR2 SQIVND (reference sequence). J was trimmed by 2 bases and V by 6 bases; bases with no gene match: 1. CDR3 in DNA: TGTGCCAGTAGACTAGCGGGAACCTACGAGCAGTACTTC. Its translation is CASRLAGTYEQYF.

This clone showed up just a few times. The V gene is TRBV6-5, the J gene TRBJ1-6, with 7 positions matching TRBD1. This CDR3 is 15 amino acids long. Germline V gives CDR1 MNHEY, CDR2 SVGAGI. After removal of 0 bases from V and 10 bases from J, the junction contained 6 bases not matched to a gene. The CDR3: CASSYSRQGDSPLHF. The DNA of the CDR3 is TGTGCCAGCAGTTACTCTAGACAGGGCGACTCACCCCTCCACTTT.

This clone rates as medium-sized (0.01 to 0.1%). The rearrangement joins TRBV2 to TRBJ1-5; no clear D gene. Looked up from germline, CDR1 is SNHLY and CDR2 is FYNNEI. The CDR3 extends over 13 amino acids. V was pared by 4 bases and J by 5 bases, with 9 bases between. CDR3 bases: TGTGCCAGCAGTGGGAGCAGTTATCAGCCCCAGCATTTT. The encoded protein is CASSGSSYQPQHF.

CDR3 nucleotide sequence: TGTGCCAGCAGCGTAGGACAGGCAACTGGTGGCTACACCTTC. This gives the protein CASSVGQATGGYTF. The gene calls are TRBV9 and TRBJ1-2, with a possible D match to TRBD1 (6 bases). This CDR3 spans 14 amino acids. In germline, CDR1 is SGDLS, CDR2 YYNGEE. Trimming left V 0 bases short and J 7 bases short, with 13 bases between.

The rearrangement joins TRBV6-5 to TRBJ1-1; 7 nucleotides line up with TRBD1. This CDR3 is 14 amino acids long. V lost 6 bases to trimming and J lost 1 base; unmatched junction nucleotides: 5. Germline V lookup: CDR1 MNHEY, CDR2 SVGAGI. The CDR3 DNA follows: TGTGCCAGCAGAAGGGACAGCGCGAACACTGAAGCTTTCTTT. It encodes CASRRDSANTEAFF.

This clone rates as medium-sized. The chain carries TRBV6-1 and TRBJ1-5; 7 nucleotides agree with TRBD1. J lost 13 bases, V lost 6 bases, and 9 bases had no gene match. This CDR3 region has 12 residues. CDR1 MNHNS and CDR2 SASEGT come from the germline V gene. This CDR3 is CASSDTDRVQHF. The CDR3 DNA reads as TGTGCCAGCAGCGACACCGACAGGGTTCAGCATTTT.